This TCR beta chain derives from a study of blood T cells in healthy people across ages. J lost 7 bases, V lost 1 base, and 1 base had no gene match. There are 13 residues in the CDR3. The germline V gene has CDR1 GTSNPN and CDR2 SVGIG (reference sequence). Combining a sample-barcoded 5' primer with a J-beta primer mix, a second PCR ran for roughly 6 to 11 cycles. TCRdb ran MiXCR on the 5' RACE reads and lists one entry per CDR3 protein. Of around 1.5 million distinct CDR3 sequences listed, around 35% are singletons. The clonotype originates from a woman in her twenties or thirties in good health. The sample was blood. The rearrangement uses TRBV30 and TRBJ1-6; TRBD1 matches at 7 bases. CDR3 coding DNA: TGTGCCTGGAGTGAACAGGGGAATTCACCCCTCCACTTT. Its translation: CAWSEQGNSPLHF.